This T cell receptor beta chain comes out of a study of T-cell reconstitution after alpha-beta-depleted transplantation in children. Findings and limits, study-wide: Several hundred expanded graft clones reportedly supplied alpha-beta T cells about two months after transplant.

Germline values: CDR1 DFQATT, CDR2 SNEGSKA (reference sequence). This CDR3 has 14 amino acids. V dropped 2 bases and J dropped 3 bases, with 11 bases sitting between them. The library targeted TCRbeta and was prepared with unique molecular identifiers. TCRdb passed the PCR reads through MiXCR, listing each CDR3 protein once. The sample has 440,000 or so distinct CDR3 sequences; about 45% are singletons. This clonotype was seen a few times. The antigen remains unidentified. The sequencing here drew on PBMCs, taken before TCRalphabeta/CD19-depleted stem cell transplant. The chain joins TRBV20-1 to TRBJ1-5; possibly TRBD1 for D (6 bases). This TCR came from a girl aged 2-10 years with aplastic anemia, due to receive a stem cell transplant. This CDR3 is CSARRRGSNQPQHF. The CDR3 nucleotides read TGCAGTGCTAGACGGAGGGGGTCCAATCAGCCCCAGCATTTT.